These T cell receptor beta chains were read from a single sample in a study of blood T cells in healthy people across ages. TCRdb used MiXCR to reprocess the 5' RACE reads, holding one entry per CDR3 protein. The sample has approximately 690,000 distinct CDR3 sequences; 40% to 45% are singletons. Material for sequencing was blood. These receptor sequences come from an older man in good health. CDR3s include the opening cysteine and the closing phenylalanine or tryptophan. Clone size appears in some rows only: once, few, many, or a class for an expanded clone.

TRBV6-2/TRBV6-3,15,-,CASSQSGRARETQYF
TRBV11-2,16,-,CASSLSLATGSDTQYF
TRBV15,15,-,CATSSDRVLAPEQYF
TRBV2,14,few,CASSKRTGLDEQYF
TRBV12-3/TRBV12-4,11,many,CASSVQETQYF
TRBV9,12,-,CASSVHSGELFF
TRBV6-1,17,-,CASSEASVAGITDTQYF
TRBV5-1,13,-,CASSLGGDETQYF
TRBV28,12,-,CASRLQGDEQYF
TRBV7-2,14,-,CASSQSRMAGGPFF
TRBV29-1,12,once,CSVGPGNGELFF